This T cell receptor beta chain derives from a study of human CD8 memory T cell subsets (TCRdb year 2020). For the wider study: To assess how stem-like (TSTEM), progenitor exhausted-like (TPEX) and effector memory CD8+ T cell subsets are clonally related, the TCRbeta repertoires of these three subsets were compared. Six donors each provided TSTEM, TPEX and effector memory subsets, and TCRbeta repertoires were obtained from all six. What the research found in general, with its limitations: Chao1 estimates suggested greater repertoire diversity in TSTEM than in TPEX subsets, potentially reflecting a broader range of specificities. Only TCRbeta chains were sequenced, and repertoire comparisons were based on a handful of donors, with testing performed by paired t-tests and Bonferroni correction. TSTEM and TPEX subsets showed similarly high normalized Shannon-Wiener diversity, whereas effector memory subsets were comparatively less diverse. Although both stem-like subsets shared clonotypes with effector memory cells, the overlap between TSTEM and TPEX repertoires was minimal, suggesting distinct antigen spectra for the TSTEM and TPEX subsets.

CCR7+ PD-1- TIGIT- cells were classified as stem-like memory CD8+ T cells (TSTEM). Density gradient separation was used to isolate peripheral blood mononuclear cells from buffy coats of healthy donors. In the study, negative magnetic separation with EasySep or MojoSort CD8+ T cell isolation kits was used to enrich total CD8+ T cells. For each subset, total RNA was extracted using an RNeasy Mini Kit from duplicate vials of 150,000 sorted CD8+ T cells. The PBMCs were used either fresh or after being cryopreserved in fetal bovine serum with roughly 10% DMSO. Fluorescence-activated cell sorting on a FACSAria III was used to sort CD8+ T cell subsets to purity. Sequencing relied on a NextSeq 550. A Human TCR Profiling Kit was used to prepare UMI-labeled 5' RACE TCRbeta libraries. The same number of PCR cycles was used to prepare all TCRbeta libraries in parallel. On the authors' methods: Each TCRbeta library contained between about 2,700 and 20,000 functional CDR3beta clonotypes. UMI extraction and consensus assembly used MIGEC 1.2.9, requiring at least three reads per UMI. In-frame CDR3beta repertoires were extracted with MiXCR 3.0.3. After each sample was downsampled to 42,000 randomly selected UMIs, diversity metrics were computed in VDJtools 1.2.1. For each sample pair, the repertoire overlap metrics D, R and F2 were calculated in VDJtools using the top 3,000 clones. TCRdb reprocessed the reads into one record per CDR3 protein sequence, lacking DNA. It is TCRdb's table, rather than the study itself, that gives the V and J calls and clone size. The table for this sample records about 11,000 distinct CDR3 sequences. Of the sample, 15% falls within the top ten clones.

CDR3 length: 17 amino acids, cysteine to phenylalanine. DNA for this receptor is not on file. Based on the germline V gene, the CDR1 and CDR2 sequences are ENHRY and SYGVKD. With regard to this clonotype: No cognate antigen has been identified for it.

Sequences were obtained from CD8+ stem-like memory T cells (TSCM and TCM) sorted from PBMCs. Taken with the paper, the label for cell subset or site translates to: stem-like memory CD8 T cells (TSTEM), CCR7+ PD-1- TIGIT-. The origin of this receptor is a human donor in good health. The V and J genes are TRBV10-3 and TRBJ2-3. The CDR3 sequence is CAISEWSGSVGTDTQYF.